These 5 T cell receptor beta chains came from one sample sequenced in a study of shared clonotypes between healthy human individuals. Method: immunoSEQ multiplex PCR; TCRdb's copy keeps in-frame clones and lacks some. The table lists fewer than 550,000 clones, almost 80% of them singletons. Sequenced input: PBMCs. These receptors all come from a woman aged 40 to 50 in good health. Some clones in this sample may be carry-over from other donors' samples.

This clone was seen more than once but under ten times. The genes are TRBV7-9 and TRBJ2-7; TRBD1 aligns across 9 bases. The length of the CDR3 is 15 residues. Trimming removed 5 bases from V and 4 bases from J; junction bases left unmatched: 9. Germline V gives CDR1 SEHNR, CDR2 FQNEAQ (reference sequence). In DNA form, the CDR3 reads TGTGCCAGCAGCCAGATGGGACAGGGCTTTTACGAGCAGTACTTC. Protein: CASSQMGQGFYEQYF.

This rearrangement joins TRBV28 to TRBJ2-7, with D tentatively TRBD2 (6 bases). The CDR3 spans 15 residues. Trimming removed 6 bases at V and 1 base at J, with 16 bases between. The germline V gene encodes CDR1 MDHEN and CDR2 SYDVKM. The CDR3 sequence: CASSPQRVWSYEQYF. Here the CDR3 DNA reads TGTGCCAGCAGCCCCCAGCGGGTGTGGTCCTACGAGCAGTACTTC.

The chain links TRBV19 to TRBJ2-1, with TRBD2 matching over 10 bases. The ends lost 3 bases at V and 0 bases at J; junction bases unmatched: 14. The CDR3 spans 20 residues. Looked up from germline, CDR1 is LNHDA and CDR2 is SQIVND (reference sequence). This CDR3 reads CASSIPAPSGGFSSYNEQFF. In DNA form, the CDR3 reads TGTGCCAGTAGTATTCCCGCCCCTAGCGGGGGCTTTTCCTCCTACAATGAGCAGTTCTTC.

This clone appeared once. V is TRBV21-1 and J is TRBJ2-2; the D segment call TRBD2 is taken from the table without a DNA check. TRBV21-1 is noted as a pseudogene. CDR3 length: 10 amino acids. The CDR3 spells CANRYGELFF. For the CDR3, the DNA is TGTGCCAACAGGTACGGGGAGCTGTTTTTT.

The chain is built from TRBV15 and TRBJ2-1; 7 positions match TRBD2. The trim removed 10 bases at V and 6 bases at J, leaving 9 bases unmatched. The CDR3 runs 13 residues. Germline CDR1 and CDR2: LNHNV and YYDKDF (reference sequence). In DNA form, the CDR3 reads TGTGCCATAGGGGCGGGAGAGTTCAATGAGCAGTTCTTC. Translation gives CAIGAGEFNEQFF.